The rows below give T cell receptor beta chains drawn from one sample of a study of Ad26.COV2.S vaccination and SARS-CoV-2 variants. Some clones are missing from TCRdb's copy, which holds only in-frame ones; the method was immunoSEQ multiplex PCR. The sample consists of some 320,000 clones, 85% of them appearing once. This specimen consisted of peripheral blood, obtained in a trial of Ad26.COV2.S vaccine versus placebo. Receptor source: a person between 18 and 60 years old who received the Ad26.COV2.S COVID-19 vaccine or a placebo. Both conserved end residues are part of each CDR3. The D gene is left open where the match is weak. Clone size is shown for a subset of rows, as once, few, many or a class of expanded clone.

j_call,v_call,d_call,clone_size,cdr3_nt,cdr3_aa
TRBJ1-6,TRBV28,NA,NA,TGTGCCAGCAGTCCCCGGGGGAGCTCCTATAATTCACCCCTCCACTTT,CASSPRGSSYNSPLHF
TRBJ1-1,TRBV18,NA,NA,TGTGCCAGCTCACCATTCGCCAGCCTGAACACTGAAGCTTTCTTT,CASSPFASLNTEAFF
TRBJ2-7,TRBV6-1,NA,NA,TGTGCCAGCAGTGTATCTCCCCAGGTTTTGACCTACGAGCAGTACTTC,CASSVSPQVLTYEQYF
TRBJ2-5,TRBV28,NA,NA,TGTGCCAGCAGTTTTAGGGAGACCCAGTACTTC,CASSFRETQYF
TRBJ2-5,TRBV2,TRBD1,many,TGTGCCAGCAGCGGACAGGACCATCTGTACCAAGAGACCCAGTACTTC,CASSGQDHLYQETQYF
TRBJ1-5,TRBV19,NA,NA,TGTGCCAGTAGTATGTTCAACAGTAATCAGCCCCAGCATTTT,CASSMFNSNQPQHF
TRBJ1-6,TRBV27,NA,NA,TGTGCCAGCAGTCTCGAGGGGGGAGTATCCCCCCTCCACTTT,CASSLEGGVSPLHF
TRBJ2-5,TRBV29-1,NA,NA,TGCAGCGTTGATGTGTACCTTAACCAAGAGACCCAGTACTTC,CSVDVYLNQETQYF
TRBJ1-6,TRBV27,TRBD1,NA,TGTGCCAGCAGCAAATATGGCCTAGGGGGCGATGAATCACCCCTCCACTTT,CASSKYGLGGDESPLHF
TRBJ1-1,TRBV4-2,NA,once,TGTGCCAGCAGCCAAGATTCCGAGGTGGCTGAAGCTTTCTTT,CASSQDSEVAEAFF
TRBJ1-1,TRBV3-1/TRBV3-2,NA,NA,TGTGCCAGCAGCCAAGTCGCGGTGTTGAACACTGAAGCTTTCTTT,CASSQVAVLNTEAFF
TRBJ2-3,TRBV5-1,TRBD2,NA,TGCGCCAGCAGCTTGGTGGGTAGCGGGGGGGCCTTAGATACGCAGTATTTT,CASSLVGSGGALDTQYF
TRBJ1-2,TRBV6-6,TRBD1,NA,TGTGCCAGCAAGACAGGGGGCTATGGCTACACCTTC,CASKTGGYGYTF
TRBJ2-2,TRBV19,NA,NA,TGTGCCAGTAGCCCTGACTCTACAGGGTACGGCGGGGAGCTGTTTTTT,CASSPDSTGYGGELFF
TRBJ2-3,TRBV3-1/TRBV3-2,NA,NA,TGTGCCAGCAGCCACCGGAGGCTCGGGACTTTTTCAGAAGATACGCAGTATTTT,CASSHRRLGTFSEDTQYF
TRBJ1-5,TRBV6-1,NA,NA,TGTGCCAGCAGTGAAACCCCCCGGGAGAATCAGCCCCAGCATTTT,CASSETPRENQPQHF
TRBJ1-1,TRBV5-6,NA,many,TGTGCCAGCAGCTTTAGCGGCGGGGCCTCTAACACTGAAGCTTTCTTT,CASSFSGGASNTEAFF
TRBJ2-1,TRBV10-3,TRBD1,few,TGTGCCATCAGTGAGTTCGGGACAGGGGTAGAAAATGAGCAGTTCTTC,CAISEFGTGVENEQFF
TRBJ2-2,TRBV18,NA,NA,TGTGCCAGCTCACTGGCGGACCCGTCGGACACCGGGGAGCTGTTTTTT,CASSLADPSDTGELFF
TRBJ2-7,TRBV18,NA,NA,TGTGCCAGCTCACCACCTTTTGGACATAAGTTATCCTACGAGCAGTACTTC,CASSPPFGHKLSYEQYF
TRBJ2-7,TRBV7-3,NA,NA,TGTGCCAGCAGCTCCGGGGGCCCCGGGTACGAGCAGTACTTC,CASSSGGPGYEQYF
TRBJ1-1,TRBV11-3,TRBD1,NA,TGTGCCAGCAGCTCGGGACAGTTGAACACTGAAGCTTTCTTT,CASSSGQLNTEAFF
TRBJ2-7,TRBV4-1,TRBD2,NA,TGCGCCAGCAGCCAAGTAGAGGCCGGGGGGAACGAGCAGTACTTC,CASSQVEAGGNEQYF
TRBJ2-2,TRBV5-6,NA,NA,TGTGCCAGCAGCAAACAGGGAGGGGACACCGGGGAGCTGTTTTTT,CASSKQGGDTGELFF
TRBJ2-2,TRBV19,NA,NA,TGTGCCAGTAGTCCGGGACAGACGACGACTAGAAACACCGGGGAGCTGTTTTTT,CASSPGQTTTRNTGELFF
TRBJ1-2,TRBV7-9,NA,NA,TGTGCCAGCAGCTTAGTGAGCTGGGGCTACACCTTC,CASSLVSWGYTF
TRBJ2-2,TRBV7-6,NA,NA,TGTGCCAGCAGCTACCCAGCCGGGGAGCTGTTTTTT,CASSYPAGELFF
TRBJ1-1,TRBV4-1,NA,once,TGCGCCAGCAGCCAAGATCAAGATCTGAACACTGAAGCTTTCTTT,CASSQDQDLNTEAFF
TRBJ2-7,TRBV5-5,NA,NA,TGTGCCAGCAGCTTTGGAGCCTACGAGCAGTACTTC,CASSFGAYEQYF
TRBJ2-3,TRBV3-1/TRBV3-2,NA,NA,TGTGCCAGCAGCCCCGCGGGGTCCACGCAGTATTTT,CASSPAGSTQYF
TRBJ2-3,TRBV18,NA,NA,TGTGCCAGCTCACCACAGGTAGGCGGAGATACGCAGTATTTT,CASSPQVGGDTQYF
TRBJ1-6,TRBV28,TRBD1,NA,TGTGCCAGCAGTTCCCGCGACAGGGAACCTAATTCACCCCTCCACTTT,CASSSRDREPNSPLHF
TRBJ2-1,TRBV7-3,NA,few,TGTGCCAGCAGCTCACCAACTCGGGGGGCTTCCTACAATGAGCAGTTCTTC,CASSSPTRGASYNEQFF
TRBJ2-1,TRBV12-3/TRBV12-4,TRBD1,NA,TGTGCCAGCAGACTACAGGGGGCTAGTGAGCAGTTCTTC,CASRLQGASEQFF
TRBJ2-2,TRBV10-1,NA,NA,TGCGCCAGCAGTGTAGCCCGTGGGACCGCTGGGACCGGGGAGCTGTTTTTT,CASSVARGTAGTGELFF
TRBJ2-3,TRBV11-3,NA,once,TGTGCCAGCAGCTTAGATGGGGGCTCCATCACAGATACGCAGTATTTT,CASSLDGGSITDTQYF
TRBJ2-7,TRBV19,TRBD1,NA,TGTGCCAGTAGTAACGCGACAGGGGGTCGGGAGCAGTACTTC,CASSNATGGREQYF
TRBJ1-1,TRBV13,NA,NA,TGTGCCAGCAGCCTCATGACAGGCACTGAAGCTTTCTTT,CASSLMTGTEAFF
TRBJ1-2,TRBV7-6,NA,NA,TGTGCCAGCAGCTTAGTTCCGTCGAGGACTGCGAACTATGGCTACACCTTC,CASSLVPSRTANYGYTF
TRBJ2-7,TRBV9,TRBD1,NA,TGTGCCAGCAGCGTCTCCCCTGACAGGGGGTCCGTCGAGCAGTACTTC,CASSVSPDRGSVEQYF
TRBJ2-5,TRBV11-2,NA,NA,TGTGCCAGCAGCTTAACGGGGCCCCCGGAGACCCAGTACTTC,CASSLTGPPETQYF
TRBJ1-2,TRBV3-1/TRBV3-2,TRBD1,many,TGTGCCAGCAGCCCCGGACAGGGTGGCTACACCTTC,CASSPGQGGYTF
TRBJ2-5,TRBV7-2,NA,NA,TGTGCCAGCAGCTTAAGGTCGCAGGGCCAAGAGACCCAGTACTTC,CASSLRSQGQETQYF
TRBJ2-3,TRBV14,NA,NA,TGTGCCAGCAGCCAAGGCCATTCCCGAGATACGCAGTATTTT,CASSQGHSRDTQYF
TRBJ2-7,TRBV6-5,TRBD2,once,TGTGCCAGCAGTCTCACTAGCGGGGTAAGCTACGAGCAGTACTTC,CASSLTSGVSYEQYF
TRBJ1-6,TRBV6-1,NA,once,TGTGCCAGCAGTGAAAATGGCCTAGTGGGGTCACCCCTCCACTTT,CASSENGLVGSPLHF
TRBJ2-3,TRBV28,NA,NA,TGTGCCAGCAAACACCCCGGGACCCCAAGCACAGATACGCAGTATTTT,CASKHPGTPSTDTQYF
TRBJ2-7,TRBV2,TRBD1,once,TGTGCCAGCAGGGGGACAGGTCGGGTCGAGCAGTACTTC,CASRGTGRVEQYF
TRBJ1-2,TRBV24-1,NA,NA,TGTGCCACCAGTGATTCTTTGGGGACATCTGTCATCTTC,CATSDSLGTSVIF
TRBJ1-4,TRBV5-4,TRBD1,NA,TGTGCCAGCAGCCCGACCCCCACAGGGGGGGCGGTTAATGAAAAACTGTTTTTT,CASSPTPTGGAVNEKLFF
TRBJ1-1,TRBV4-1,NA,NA,TGCGCCAGCAGCCAAGAACTGGGGGCCGCTTTCTTT,CASSQELGAAFF
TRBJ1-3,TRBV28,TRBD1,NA,TGTGCCAGCAGCCGCCGACCAGGGGGCTCTGGAAACACCATATATTTT,CASSRRPGGSGNTIYF
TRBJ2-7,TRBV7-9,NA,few,TGTGCCAGCAGCTTGGTAGGGGTTAGGGCCTACGAGCAGTACTTC,CASSLVGVRAYEQYF